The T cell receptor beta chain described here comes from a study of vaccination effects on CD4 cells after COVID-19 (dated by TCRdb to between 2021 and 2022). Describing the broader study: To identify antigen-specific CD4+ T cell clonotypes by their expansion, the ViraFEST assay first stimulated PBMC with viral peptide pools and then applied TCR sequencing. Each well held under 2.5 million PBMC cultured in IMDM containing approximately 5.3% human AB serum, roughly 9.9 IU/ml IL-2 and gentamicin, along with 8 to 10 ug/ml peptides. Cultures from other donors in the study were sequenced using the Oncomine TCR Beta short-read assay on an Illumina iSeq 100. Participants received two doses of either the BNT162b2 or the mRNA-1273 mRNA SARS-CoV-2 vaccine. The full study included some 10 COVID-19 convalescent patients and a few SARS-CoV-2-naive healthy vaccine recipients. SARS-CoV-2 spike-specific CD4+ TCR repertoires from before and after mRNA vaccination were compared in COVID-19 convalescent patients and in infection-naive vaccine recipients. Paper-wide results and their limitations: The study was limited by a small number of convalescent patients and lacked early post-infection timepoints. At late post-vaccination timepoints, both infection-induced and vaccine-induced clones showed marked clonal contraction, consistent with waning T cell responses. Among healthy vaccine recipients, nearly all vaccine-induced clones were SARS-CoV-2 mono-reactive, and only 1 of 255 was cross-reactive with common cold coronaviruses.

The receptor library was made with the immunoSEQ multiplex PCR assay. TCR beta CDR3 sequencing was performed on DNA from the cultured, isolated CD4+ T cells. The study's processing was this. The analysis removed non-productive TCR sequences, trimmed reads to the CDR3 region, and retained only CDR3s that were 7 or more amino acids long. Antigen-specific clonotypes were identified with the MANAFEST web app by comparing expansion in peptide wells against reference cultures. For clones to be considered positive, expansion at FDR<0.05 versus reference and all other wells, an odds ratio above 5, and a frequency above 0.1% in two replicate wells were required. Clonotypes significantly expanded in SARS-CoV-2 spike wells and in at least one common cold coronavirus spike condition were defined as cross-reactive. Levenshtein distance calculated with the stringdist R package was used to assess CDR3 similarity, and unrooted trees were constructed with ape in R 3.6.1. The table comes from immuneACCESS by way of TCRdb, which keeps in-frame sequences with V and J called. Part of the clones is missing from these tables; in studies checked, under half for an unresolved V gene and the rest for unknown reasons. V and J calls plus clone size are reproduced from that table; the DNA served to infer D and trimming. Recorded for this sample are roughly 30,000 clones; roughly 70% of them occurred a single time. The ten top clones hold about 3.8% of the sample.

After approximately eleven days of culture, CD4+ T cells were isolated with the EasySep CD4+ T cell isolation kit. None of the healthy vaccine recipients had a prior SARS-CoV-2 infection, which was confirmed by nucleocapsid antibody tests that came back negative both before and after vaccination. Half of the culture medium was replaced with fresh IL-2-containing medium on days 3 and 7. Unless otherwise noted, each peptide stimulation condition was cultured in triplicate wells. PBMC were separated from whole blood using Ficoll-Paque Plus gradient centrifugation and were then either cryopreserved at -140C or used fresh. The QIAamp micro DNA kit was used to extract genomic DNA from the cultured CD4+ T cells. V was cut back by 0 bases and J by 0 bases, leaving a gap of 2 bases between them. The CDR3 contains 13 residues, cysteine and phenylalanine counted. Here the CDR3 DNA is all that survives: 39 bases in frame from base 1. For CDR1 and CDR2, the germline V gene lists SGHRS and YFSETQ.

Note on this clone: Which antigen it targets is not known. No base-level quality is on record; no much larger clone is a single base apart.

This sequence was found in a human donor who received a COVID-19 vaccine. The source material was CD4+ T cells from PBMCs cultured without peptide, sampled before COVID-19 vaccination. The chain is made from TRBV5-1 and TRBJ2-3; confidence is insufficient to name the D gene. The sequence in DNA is TGCGCCAGCAGCTTGGACAGCACAGATACGCAGTATTTT. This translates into CASSLDSTDTQYF.